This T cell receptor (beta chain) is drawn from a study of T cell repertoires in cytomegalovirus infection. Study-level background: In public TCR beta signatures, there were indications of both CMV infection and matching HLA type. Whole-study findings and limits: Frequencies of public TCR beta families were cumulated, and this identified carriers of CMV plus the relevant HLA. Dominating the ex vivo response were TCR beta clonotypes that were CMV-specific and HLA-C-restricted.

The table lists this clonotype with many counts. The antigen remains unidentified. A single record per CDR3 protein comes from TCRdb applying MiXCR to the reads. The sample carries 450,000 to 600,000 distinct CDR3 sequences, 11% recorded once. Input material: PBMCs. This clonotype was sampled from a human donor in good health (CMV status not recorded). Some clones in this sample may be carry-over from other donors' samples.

The CDR3 sequence is CASSLGQAANYGYTF. CDR3 coding DNA: TGTGCCAGTAGCCTCGGACAGGCAGCTAACTATGGCTACACCTTC. The V call is TRBV19, the J call TRBJ1-2; 7 bases agree with TRBD1. The CDR3 totals 15 residues. V gave up 6 bases and J gave up 0 bases; unmatched junction bases: 7. Germline V lookup: CDR1 LNHDA, CDR2 SQIVND (reference sequence).